This T cell receptor (beta chain) is drawn from a study of blood T cell repertoires in COVID-19. Study background: PBMCs, B-cell-depleted T cells, or T cells were the source of the cDNA or gDNA that made up the material.

The CDR3 contains 18 residues. Germline values: CDR1 SGHTA, CDR2 FQGTGA. V gave up 1 base and J gave up 1 base; unmatched junction bases: 11. Measured with immunoSEQ multiplex PCR; TCRdb has only the in-frame clones, and not every one. The sample holds approximately 150,000 clones, 85% seen once. The chain recombines TRBV7-3 with TRBJ2-3; 7 nucleotides line up with TRBD1. The TCR was taken from a woman older than 75 with COVID-19, enrolled during active disease. Sequenced: peripheral blood. This CDR3 is CASSLRSLPGQGTDTQYF. In nucleotides, the CDR3 is TGTGCCAGCAGCTTAAGGAGCCTCCCCGGACAGGGCACAGATACGCAGTATTTT.